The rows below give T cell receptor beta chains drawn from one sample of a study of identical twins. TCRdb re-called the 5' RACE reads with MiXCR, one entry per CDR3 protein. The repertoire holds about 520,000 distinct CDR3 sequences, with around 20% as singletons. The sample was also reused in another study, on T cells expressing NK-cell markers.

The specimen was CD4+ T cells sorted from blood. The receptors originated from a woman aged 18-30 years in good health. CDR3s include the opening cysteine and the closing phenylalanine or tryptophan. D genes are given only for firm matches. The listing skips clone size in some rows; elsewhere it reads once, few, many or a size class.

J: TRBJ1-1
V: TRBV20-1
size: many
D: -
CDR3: CSAARPGMNTEAFF
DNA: TGCAGTGCTGCCCGCCCGGGGATGAACACTGAAGCTTTCTTT

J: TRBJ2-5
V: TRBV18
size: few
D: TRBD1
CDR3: CASSPNRGETQYF
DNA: TGTGCCAGCTCACCGAACAGGGGCGAGACCCAGTACTTC

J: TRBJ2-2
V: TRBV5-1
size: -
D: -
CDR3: CASSVPGTGELFF
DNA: TGCGCCAGCAGCGTACCAGGGACCGGGGAGCTGTTTTTT

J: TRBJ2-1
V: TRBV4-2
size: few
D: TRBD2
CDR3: CASSQPQGLAGGLKFF
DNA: TGTGCCAGCAGCCAGCCACAGGGACTAGCGGGGGGTTTAAAGTTCTTC

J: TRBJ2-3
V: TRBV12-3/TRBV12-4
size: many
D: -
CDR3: CASSPLATDTQYF
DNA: TGTGCCAGCAGCCCACTAGCCACAGATACGCAGTATTTT

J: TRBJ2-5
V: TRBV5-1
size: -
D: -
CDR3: CASSLTATQETQYF
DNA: TGCGCCAGCAGCTTGACGGCAACTCAAGAGACCCAGTACTTC

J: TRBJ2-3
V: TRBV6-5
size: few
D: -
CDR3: CASSLGHPRDTQYF
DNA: TGTGCCAGCAGTTTAGGACACCCCCGGGATACGCAGTATTTT

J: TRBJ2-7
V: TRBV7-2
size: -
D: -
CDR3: CASSLDPGNYEQYF
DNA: TGTGCCAGCAGCTTAGACCCGGGTAACTACGAGCAGTACTTC

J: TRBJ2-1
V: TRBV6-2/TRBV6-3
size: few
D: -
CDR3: CACQGDFLNEQFF
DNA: TGTGCCTGCCAGGGGGACTTTCTTAATGAGCAGTTCTTC

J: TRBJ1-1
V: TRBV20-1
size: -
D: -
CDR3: CSARASRGTEAFF
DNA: TGCAGTGCCCGAGCCAGCAGGGGTACTGAAGCTTTCTTT

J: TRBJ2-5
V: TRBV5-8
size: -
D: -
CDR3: CASSLVAVETQYF
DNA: TGTGCCAGCAGCTTGGTCGCAGTAGAGACCCAGTACTTC

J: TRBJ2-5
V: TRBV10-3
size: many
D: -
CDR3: CAISEGSEQETQYF
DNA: TGTGCCATCAGTGAAGGTAGCGAACAAGAGACCCAGTACTTC

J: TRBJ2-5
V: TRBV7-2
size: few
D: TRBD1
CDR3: CASSLNRGHQETQYF
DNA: TGTGCCAGCAGCTTAAACAGGGGGCACCAAGAGACCCAGTACTTC

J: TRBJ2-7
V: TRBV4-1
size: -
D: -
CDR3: CASSQGPDLATAQDEQYF
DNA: TGCGCCAGCAGCCAAGGGCCTGACCTAGCTACGGCCCAGGACGAGCAGTACTTC

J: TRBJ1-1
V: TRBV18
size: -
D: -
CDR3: CASSPGLVAGENTEAFF
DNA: TGTGCCAGCTCACCAGGGTTAGTGGCAGGAGAGAACACTGAAGCTTTCTTT

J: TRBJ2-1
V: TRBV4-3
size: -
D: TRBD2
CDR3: CASSQGGSSGRNNEQFF
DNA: TGCGCCAGCAGCCAAGGGGGGTCTAGCGGGAGAAATAATGAGCAGTTCTTC

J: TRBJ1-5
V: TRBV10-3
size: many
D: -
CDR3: CAVGYQPQHF
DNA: TGTGCCGTCGGGTATCAGCCCCAGCATTTT

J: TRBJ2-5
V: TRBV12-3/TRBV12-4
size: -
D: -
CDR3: CASKDREGGFLETQYF
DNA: -

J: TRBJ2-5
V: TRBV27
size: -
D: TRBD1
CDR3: CASSLKPGTGGRETQYF
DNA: TGTGCCAGCAGTTTAAAGCCGGGGACAGGGGGTAGGGAGACCCAGTACTTC

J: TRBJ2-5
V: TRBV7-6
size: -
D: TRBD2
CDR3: CASTRLGLGGVETQYF
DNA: TGTGCCAGCACCCGATTGGGGCTCGGGGGGGTGGAGACCCAGTACTTC

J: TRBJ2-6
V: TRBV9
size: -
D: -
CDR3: CASSVAPSGANVLTF
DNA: TGCGCCAGCAGCGTAGCTCCCTCTGGGGCCAACGTCCTGACTTTC

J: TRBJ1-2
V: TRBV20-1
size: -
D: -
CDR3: CSARSRWGGYYGYTF
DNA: TGCAGTGCTAGATCCCGGTGGGGGGGCTACTATGGCTACACCTTC

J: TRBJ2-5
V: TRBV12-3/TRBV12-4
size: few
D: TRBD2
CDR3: CASSLDSGGAWETQYF
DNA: TGTGCCAGCAGTTTAGATAGCGGGGGGGCCTGGGAGACCCAGTACTTC

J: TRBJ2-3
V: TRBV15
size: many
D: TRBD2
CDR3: CATSPEASGGEDTQYF
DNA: TGTGCCACCAGCCCGGAAGCTAGCGGGGGGGAAGATACGCAGTATTTT

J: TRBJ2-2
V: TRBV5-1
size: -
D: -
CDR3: CASSFGMTGTGELFF
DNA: TGCGCCAGCAGCTTTGGAATGACAGGCACCGGGGAGCTGTTTTTT

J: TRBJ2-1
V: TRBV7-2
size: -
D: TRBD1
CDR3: CASSTHGRGSEQFF
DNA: TGTGCCAGCAGTACACATGGCAGGGGGAGTGAGCAGTTCTTC

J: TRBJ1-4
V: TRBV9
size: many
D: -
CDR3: CASSVEGINEKLFF
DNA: TGTGCCAGCAGCGTAGAAGGTATTAATGAAAAACTGTTTTTT

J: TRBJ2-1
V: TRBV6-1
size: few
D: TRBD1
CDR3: CASSPGQGAPGVLYEQFF
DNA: TGTGCCAGCAGTCCAGGACAGGGGGCGCCGGGAGTTTTATATGAGCAGTTCTTC

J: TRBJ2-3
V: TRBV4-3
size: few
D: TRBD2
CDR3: CASSRGLAGLGTQYF
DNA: TGCGCCAGCAGCCGAGGACTAGCGGGTCTGGGTACGCAGTATTTT

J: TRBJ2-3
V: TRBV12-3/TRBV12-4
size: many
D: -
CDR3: CASSFFRSADTQYF
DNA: TGTGCCAGCAGTTTTTTCAGATCCGCAGATACGCAGTATTTT

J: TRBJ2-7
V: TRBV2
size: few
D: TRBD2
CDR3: CASSIRTRGYEQYF
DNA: TGTGCCAGCAGTATTCGGACTAGAGGGTACGAGCAGTACTTC

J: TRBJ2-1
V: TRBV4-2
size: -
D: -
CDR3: CASSQGAQEFEQFF
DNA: TGTGCCAGCAGCCAAGGGGCCCAGGAGTTTGAGCAGTTCTTC

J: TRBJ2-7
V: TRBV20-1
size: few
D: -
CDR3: CSASFRGEQYF
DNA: TGCAGTGCTAGTTTCCGGGGCGAGCAGTACTTC

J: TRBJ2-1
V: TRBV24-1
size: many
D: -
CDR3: CATSDSMNEQFF
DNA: TGTGCCACCAGTGATTCCATGAATGAGCAGTTCTTC

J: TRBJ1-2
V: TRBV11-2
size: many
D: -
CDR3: CASSERRMPNYGYTF
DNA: TGTGCCAGCAGCGAGAGACGCATGCCTAACTATGGCTACACCTTC

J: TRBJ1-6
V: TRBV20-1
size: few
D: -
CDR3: CSASFRGTAYNSPLHF
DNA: TGCAGTGCTAGTTTTCGGGGGACGGCCTATAATTCACCCCTCCACTTT

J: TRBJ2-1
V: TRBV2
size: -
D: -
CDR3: CASSVETGRGEQFF
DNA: TGTGCCAGCAGTGTAGAAACAGGGCGAGGGGAGCAGTTCTTC

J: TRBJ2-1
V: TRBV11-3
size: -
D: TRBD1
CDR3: CASRDREKQFF
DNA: TGTGCCAGCCGAGACAGGGAGAAGCAGTTCTTC

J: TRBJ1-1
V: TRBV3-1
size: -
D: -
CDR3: CASSQGGVGEAFF
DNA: TGTGCCAGCAGCCAGGGCGGTGTCGGTGAAGCTTTCTTT

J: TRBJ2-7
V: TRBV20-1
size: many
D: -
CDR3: CSASSSAYGEQYF
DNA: TGCAGTGCTAGTTCCAGCGCTTACGGCGAGCAGTACTTC

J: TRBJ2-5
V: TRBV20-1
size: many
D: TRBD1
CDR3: CSASVTGVGETQYF
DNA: TGCAGTGCTAGTGTAACAGGGGTGGGAGAGACCCAGTACTTC

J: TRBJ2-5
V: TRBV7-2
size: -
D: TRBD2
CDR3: CASSPGGGRQETQYF
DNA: TGTGCCAGCAGCCCTGGGGGGGGTCGCCAAGAGACCCAGTACTTC

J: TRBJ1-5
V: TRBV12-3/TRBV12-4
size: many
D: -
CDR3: CASSFGNQPQHF
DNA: TGTGCCAGCAGTTTTGGGAATCAGCCCCAGCATTTT

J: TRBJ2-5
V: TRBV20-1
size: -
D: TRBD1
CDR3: CSANRQGLETQYF
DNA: TGCAGTGCTAACAGACAGGGGTTAGAGACCCAGTACTTC

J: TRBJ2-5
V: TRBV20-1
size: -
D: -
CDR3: CSSKRSQETQYF
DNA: TGCAGTTCGAAGCGGAGCCAAGAGACCCAGTACTTC

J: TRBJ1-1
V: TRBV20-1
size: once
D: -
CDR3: CSAEGANTEAFF
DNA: TGCAGTGCCGAGGGAGCGAACACTGAAGCTTTCTTT

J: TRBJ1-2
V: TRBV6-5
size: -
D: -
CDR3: CASSYIQRDMGGYTF
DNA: TGTGCCAGCAGTTATATCCAACGGGACATGGGGGGCTACACCTTC

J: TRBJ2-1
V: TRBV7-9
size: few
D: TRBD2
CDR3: CASSRTSAAYNEQFF
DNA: TGTGCCAGCAGCCGAACTAGCGCGGCCTACAATGAGCAGTTCTTC

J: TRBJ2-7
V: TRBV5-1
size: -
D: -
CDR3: CASSLGIGRSSYEQYF
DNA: TGCGCCAGCAGCTTGGGTATAGGGCGGAGCTCCTACGAGCAGTACTTC

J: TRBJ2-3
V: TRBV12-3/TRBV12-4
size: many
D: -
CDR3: CASSSGQGRVFVDTQYF
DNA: TGTGCCAGCAGTTCAGGGCAGGGCAGGGTGTTCGTCGATACGCAGTATTTT

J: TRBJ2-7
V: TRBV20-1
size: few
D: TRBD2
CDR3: CSASPGRELSEQYF
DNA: TGCAGTGCTAGCCCCGGGCGGGAGTTGAGCGAGCAGTACTTC

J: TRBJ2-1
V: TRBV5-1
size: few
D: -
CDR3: CASSPLPGAGNEQFF
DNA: TGCGCCAGCAGCCCTCTTCCGGGGGCCGGCAATGAGCAGTTCTTC

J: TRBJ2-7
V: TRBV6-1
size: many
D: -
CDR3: CASRPKLDSTYYEQYF
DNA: TGTGCCAGCAGACCGAAACTAGATTCTACCTACTACGAGCAGTACTTC

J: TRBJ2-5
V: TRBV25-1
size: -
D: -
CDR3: CATRDSNIETQYF
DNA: TGTGCCACCAGGGACTCAAACATAGAGACCCAGTACTTC

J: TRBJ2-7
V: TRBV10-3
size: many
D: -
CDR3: CASAQSSYEQYF
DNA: TGTGCCAGTGCGCAGAGCTCCTACGAGCAGTACTTC

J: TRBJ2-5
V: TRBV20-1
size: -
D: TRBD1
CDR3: CSAETMFRDRGLQETQYF
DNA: TGCAGTGCCGAAACCATGTTCCGGGACAGGGGGTTACAAGAGACCCAGTACTTC

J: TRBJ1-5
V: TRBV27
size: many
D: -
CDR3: CASSLEGLYTQPQHF
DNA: TGTGCCAGCAGCCTCGAGGGCCTCTATACTCAGCCCCAGCATTTT

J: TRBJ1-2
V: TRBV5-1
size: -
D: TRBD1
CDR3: CASSLEGTGQVYGYTF
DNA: TGCGCCAGCAGCTTGGAGGGAACGGGACAGGTCTATGGCTACACCTTC

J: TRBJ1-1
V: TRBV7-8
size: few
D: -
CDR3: CASSNPREAFF
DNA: TGTGCCAGCAGCAACCCGCGGGAAGCTTTCTTT

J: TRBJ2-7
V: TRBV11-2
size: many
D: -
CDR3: CASSYRDSSYEQYF
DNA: TGTGCCAGCAGCTACCGGGACTCCTCCTACGAGCAGTACTTC